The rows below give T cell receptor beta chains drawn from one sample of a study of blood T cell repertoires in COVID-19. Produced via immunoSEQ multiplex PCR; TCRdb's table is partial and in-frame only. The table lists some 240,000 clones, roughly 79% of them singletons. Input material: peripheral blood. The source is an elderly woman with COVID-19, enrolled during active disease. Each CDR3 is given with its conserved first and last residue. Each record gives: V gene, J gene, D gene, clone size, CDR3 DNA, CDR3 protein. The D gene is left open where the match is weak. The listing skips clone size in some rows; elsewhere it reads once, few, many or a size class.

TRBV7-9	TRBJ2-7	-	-	TGTGCCAGCAGCCCCTATTCCACCTTCGGCTCCTACGAGCAGTACTTC	CASSPYSTFGSYEQYF
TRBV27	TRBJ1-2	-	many	TGTGCCAGCAGTTCGGGGGGCAAAGGCTATGGCTACACCTTC	CASSSGGKGYGYTF
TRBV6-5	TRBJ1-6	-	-	TGTGCCAGCAGTTACTCTCGGGATTCACCCCTCCACTTT	CASSYSRDSPLHF
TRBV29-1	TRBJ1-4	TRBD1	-	TGCAGCGCCCGAGGAAAGGGGACAGGAGTAAATGAAAAACTGTTTTTT	CSARGKGTGVNEKLFF
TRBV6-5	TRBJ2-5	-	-	TGTGCCAGCAGTCACGGACAGAGAGAGACCCAGTACTTC	CASSHGQRETQYF
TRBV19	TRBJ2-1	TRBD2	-	TGTGCCAGTAGTGTAACTAGCGGGGGCTACAATGAGCAGTTCTTC	CASSVTSGGYNEQFF
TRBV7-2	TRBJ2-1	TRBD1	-	TGTGCCAGCTTGGGGGGACAGGGGAAGAATGAGCAGTTCTTC	CASLGGQGKNEQFF
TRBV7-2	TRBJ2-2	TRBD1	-	TGTGCCAGCAGCTTAAGGGGACAGGGGGGCGGGGAGCTGTTTTTT	CASSLRGQGGGELFF
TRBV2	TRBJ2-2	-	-	TGTGCCAGCAGCCTCCAGGGTTGGGAGCTGTTTTTT	CASSLQGWELFF
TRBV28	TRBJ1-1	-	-	TGTGCCAGCAGTTTAACAGGGCCGGGTTCTAACACTGAAGCTTTCTTT	CASSLTGPGSNTEAFF
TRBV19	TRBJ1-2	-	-	TGTGCCAGTAGTATCTCAGGGTTATATGGCTACACCTTC	CASSISGLYGYTF
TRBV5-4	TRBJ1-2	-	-	TGTGCCAGCAGCTTACAGGGACGGGACTATGGCTACACCTTC	CASSLQGRDYGYTF
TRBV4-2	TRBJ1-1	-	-	TGTGCCAGCAGCCAAGAAGGGGTGCTCAACACTGAAGCTTTCTTT	CASSQEGVLNTEAFF
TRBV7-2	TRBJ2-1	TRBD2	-	TGTGCCAGCATCTTTAACCGCGGGACTAGAGACAATGAGCAGTTCTTC	CASIFNRGTRDNEQFF
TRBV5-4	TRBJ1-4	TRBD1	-	TGTGCCAGCAGCTTGCCGGGACAGGGTAATGAAAAACTGTTTTTT	CASSLPGQGNEKLFF
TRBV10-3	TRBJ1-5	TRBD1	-	TGTGCCATCAGTGAGTCACCGGGACAGGGCAATCAGCCCCAGCATTTT	CAISESPGQGNQPQHF
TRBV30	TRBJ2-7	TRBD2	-	TGTGCCTGGGCTAGCGGGGGTTCCTTCTACGAGCAGTACTTC	CAWASGGSFYEQYF
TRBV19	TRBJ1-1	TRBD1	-	TGTGCCTGCCACAGGACAGGGGGCGGTAGGACTGAAGCTTTCTTT	CACHRTGGGRTEAFF
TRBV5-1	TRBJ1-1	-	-	TGCGCCAGCAGCTTGGGACAGCCGAACACTGAAGCTTTCTTT	CASSLGQPNTEAFF
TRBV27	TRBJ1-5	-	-	TGTGCCAGCAGTTTCAGAAGCAATCAGCCCCAGCATTTT	CASSFRSNQPQHF
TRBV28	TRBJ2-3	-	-	TGTGCCAGCGTGCGGGACTTAGCAGATACGCAGTATTTT	CASVRDLADTQYF
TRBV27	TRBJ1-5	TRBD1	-	TGTGCCAGCAGTGTAGACAGGGTGAGCAATCAGCCCCAGCATTTT	CASSVDRVSNQPQHF
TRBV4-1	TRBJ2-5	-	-	TGCGCCAGCAGCCAAGACCCGCAGGGGGGTCAAGAGACCCAGTACTTC	CASSQDPQGGQETQYF
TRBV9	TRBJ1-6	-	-	TGTGCCAGCAGCGTAGACGGACACTTTAATTCACCCCTCCACTTT	CASSVDGHFNSPLHF
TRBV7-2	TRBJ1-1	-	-	TGTGCCAGCAGCTTTCGCACTCGGAGCACTGAAGCTTTCTTT	CASSFRTRSTEAFF
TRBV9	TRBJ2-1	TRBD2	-	TGTGCCAGCAGCTTCCTCAGCGGGATGCCAGGCAATGAGCAGTTCTTC	CASSFLSGMPGNEQFF
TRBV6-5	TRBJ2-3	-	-	TGTGCCAGCAGTTACTCTCAGGTATACACAGATACGCAGTATTTT	CASSYSQVYTDTQYF
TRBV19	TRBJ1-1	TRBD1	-	TGTGCCAGTAGAGACAGGGCAAGGAACACTGAAGCTTTCTTT	CASRDRARNTEAFF
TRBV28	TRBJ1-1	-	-	TGTGCCAGCCAACCAGGGAGTCTTTCACAGGGGAACACTGAAGCTTTCTTT	CASQPGSLSQGNTEAFF
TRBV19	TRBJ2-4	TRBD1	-	TGTGCCAGTAATGACAGGGGGTTGGACATTCAGTACTTC	CASNDRGLDIQYF
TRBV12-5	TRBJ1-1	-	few	TGTGCTAGTGGTTTGAGCGAAACTGAAGCTTTCTTT	CASGLSETEAFF
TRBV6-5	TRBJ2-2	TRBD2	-	TGTGCCAGCAGATTAGCGGGGGCCACCGGGGAGCTGTTTTTT	CASRLAGATGELFF
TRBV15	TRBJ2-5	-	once	TGTGCCACCAGCAGATCTGAAGAGACCCAGTACTTC	CATSRSEETQYF
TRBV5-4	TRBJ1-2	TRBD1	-	TGTGCCAGCAGCTTGGCCGGGACAGGGCTTGGCTACACCTTC	CASSLAGTGLGYTF
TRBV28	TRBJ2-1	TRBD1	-	TGTGCCAGCAGTTTTCCCCGACAGGGTTCTGAGCAGTTCTTC	CASSFPRQGSEQFF
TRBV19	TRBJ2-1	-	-	TGTGCCAGTAGTATGGCCAGGGGTGCCCTGGGGCCCTACAATGAGCAGTTCTTC	CASSMARGALGPYNEQFF
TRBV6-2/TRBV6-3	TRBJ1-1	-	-	TGTGCCAGCAGTTTACGGTACACTGAAGCTTTCTTT	CASSLRYTEAFF
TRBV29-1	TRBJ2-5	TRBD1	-	TGCAGCGTTGAGGACAGGGGCCAACAAGAGACCCAGTACTTC	CSVEDRGQQETQYF
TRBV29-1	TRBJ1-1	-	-	TGCAGCGTTGCAGCCGGGTACACTGAAGCTTTCTTT	CSVAAGYTEAFF
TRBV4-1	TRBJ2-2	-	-	TGCGCCAGCAGCCAAACCCAGGGGCTCGACACCGGGGAGCTGTTTTTT	CASSQTQGLDTGELFF
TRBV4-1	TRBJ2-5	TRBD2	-	TGCGCCAGCAGCCAAGACTTAGCGGGCGGGGGGACCCAGTACTTC	CASSQDLAGGGTQYF
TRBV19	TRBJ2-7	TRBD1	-	TGTGCCAGTAGCAGACAGGGATGGTACGAGCAGTACTTC	CASSRQGWYEQYF
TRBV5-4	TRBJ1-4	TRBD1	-	TGTGCCAGCAGCCCGGGACAGTCTAATGAAAAACTGTTTTTT	CASSPGQSNEKLFF
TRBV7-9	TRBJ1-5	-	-	TGTGCCAGCAGCCCAGGTAATCAGCCCCAGCATTTT	CASSPGNQPQHF
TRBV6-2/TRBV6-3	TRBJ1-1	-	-	TGTGCCAGCAGTTACGTACTGACAGGCCTAAACACTGAAGCTTTCTTT	CASSYVLTGLNTEAFF
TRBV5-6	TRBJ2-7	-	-	TGTGCCAGCAGCTTCTATGAGATCGACGAGCAGTACTTC	CASSFYEIDEQYF